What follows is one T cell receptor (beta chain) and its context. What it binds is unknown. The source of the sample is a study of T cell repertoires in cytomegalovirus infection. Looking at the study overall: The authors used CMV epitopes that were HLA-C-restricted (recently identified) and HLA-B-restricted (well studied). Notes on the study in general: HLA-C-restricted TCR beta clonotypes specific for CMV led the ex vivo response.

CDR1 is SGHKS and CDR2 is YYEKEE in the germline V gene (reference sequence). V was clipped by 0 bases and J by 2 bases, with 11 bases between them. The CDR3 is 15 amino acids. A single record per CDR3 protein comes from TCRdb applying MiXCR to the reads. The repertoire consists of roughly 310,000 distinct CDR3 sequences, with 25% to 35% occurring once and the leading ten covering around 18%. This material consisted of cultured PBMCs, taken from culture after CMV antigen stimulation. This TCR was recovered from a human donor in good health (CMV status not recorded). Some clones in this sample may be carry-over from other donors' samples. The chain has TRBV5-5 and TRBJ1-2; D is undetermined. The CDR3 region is CASSLADLLNYGYTF. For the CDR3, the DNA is TGTGCCAGCAGCTTGGCCGACTTACTGAACTATGGCTACACCTTC.